This entry concerns a single TCR beta chain. The antigen remains unidentified. Amplifying from RNA transcripts, the study obtained TCR beta CDR3 regions. An opening RT-PCR round employed HTBI primers and preceded a second-round multiplex PCR. TCRdb redid the calling of the multiplex PCR reads with MiXCR, one entry per CDR3 protein. Among 300,000 to 350,000 distinct CDR3 sequences listed, about a sixth were seen once. This sample is drawn from a study of Graves' ophthalmopathy and Graves' hyperthyroidism. Study-level points and caveats: A roughly 83% specificity and nearly 90% sensitivity were achieved by a 13-signature model that separated ophthalmopathy from stable hyperthyroidism. Most clonotypes expanded in thyroid above 0.001 frequency were present in blood too.

Germline V gene lookup returns CDR1 SNHLY and CDR2 FYNNEI. The CDR3 spans 15 residues. V lost 4 bases to trimming and J lost 0 bases; unmatched junction nucleotides: 6. The clonotype originates from an adult man with Graves' ophthalmopathy. Sequenced material: peripheral blood. The gene calls are TRBV2 and TRBJ2-7; 7 bases match TRBD1. The CDR3 sequence is CASSGRGLSSYEQYF. CDR3 DNA: TGTGCCAGCAGTGGAAGGGGGCTAAGCTCCTACGAGCAGTACTTC.